The 12 T cell receptor beta chains given below trace back to one sample, sequenced in a study of shared T cell receptors in the human thymus. Data came from immunoSEQ multiplex PCR; TCRdb stores just in-frame clones and leaves some out. In the table there are roughly 410,000 clones, approximately 95% of which are singletons. The sample consisted of thymocytes. The receptors derive from a human donor.

The genes are TRBV11-3 and TRBJ1-4; 10 positions agree with TRBD1. V shed 4 bases and J 8 bases; nucleotides not matched to a gene: 4. The CDR3 extends over 14 amino acids. Germline V gene lookup returns CDR1 SGHNT and CDR2 YENEEA. Written as DNA, the CDR3 is TGTGCCAGCAGCTCGGGACAGGGGAACGAAAAACTGTTTTTT. Translating gives CASSSGQGNEKLFF.

The chain couples TRBV27 to TRBJ2-3, with 8 bases matching TRBD1. This CDR3 is 13 amino acids long. J gave up 1 base and V 6 bases, and 0 bases lay outside the gene matches. Germline lookup yields CDR1 MNHEY and CDR2 SMNVEV (reference sequence). This CDR3 is CASRDRGTDTQYF. CDR3 nucleotides: TGTGCCAGCAGGGACAGGGGCACAGATACGCAGTATTTT.

This clone was seen once. The chain joins TRBV30 to TRBJ2-4, with D perhaps TRBD1 (5 bases). The CDR3 runs to 13 residues. V was trimmed by 5 bases and J by 0 bases, leaving 8 bases between them. Germline assignment: CDR1 GTSNPN and CDR2 SVGIG (reference sequence). The CDR3 DNA sequence: TGTGCCTGGTTGACAGTAGCCAAAAACATTCAGTACTTC. Amino acid sequence: CAWLTVAKNIQYF.

The chain has TRBV6-4 and TRBJ2-1, with 7 positions matching TRBD2. V gave up 3 bases and J gave up 7 bases; unmatched junction bases: 6. CDR1 and CDR2 (germline): MRHNA, SNTAGT. This CDR3 is 14 amino acids long. The DNA for the CDR3 is TGTGCCAGCAGTGATCGGGGGGTTCGGAATGAGCAGTTCTTC. As protein: CASSDRGVRNEQFF.

This chain links TRBV28 with TRBJ2-7; D might be TRBD2 (5 bases). The CDR3 contains 16 residues. With 6 bases removed from V and 0 bases from J, the gap between germline ends came to 18 bases. Germline loops: CDR1 MDHEN, CDR2 SYDVKM. The CDR3 sequence: CASSHEWVAISYEQYF. The CDR3 region has the DNA TGTGCCAGCAGCCACGAATGGGTAGCGATCTCCTACGAGCAGTACTTC.

The chain has TRBV7-2 and TRBJ1-2; D gene unclear. V dropped 5 bases and J dropped 2 bases, with 18 bases sitting between them. Germline values: CDR1 SGHTA, CDR2 FQGNSA. The CDR3 loop spans 16 amino acids. This CDR3 is CASSPRPGRTNYGYTF. In DNA form, the CDR3 reads TGTGCCAGCAGCCCCCGCCCGGGAAGAACCAACTATGGCTACACCTTC.

This sequence joins TRBV2 and TRBJ2-3, with TRBD2 matching over 13 bases. The CDR3 length is 19 residues. After removal of 6 bases from V and 0 bases from J, the junction contained 12 bases not matched to a gene. CDR1 and CDR2 (germline): SNHLY, FYNNEI. The CDR3 region is CASSERRTSGSSSTDTQYF. DNA for the CDR3: TGTGCCAGCAGCGAACGCCGGACTAGCGGGAGTAGTAGCACAGATACGCAGTATTTT.

The chain carries TRBV28 and TRBJ2-7; maybe TRBD1 (5 bases). V dropped 2 bases and J dropped 5 bases, with 13 bases sitting between them. Germline V gene data show CDR1 as MDHEN and CDR2 as SYDVKM. CDR3 size: 14 residues. The CDR3: CASSLEGWGHEQYF. CDR3 bases: TGTGCCAGCAGTTTAGAAGGATGGGGCCACGAGCAGTACTTC.

J is TRBJ1-2 and V is TRBV6-4, with D unresolved. Germline V lookup: CDR1 MRHNA, CDR2 SNTAGT. Trimming stripped 6 bases from V and 3 bases from J, with 17 bases between. The CDR3 loop spans 15 amino acids. The CDR3 DNA is TGTGCCAGCAGGGGCCCGGGCCTCGAGGACTATGGCTACACCTTC. Amino acids: CASRGPGLEDYGYTF.

The chain joins TRBV28 to TRBJ2-7; D call uncertain. The V gene's germline CDR1 is MDHEN and CDR2 SYDVKM. V was pared by 4 bases and J by 6 bases, with 10 bases between. CDR3 length equals 12 residues. This CDR3 reads CASSSHSSEQYF. The CDR3 DNA reads as TGTGCCAGCAGTTCCCACAGCTCCGAGCAGTACTTC.

This chain joins TRBV7-4 and TRBJ1-3; D is unresolved. Trimming removed 4 bases from V and 2 bases from J, with 21 bases in between. This CDR3 is 18 amino acids long. From germline, CDR1 is SGHVT and CDR2 SQSDAQ. CDR3: CASSSSMVQRNTGNTIYF. The CDR3 coding sequence is TGTGCCAGCAGCTCCTCAATGGTCCAGCGGAACACTGGAAACACCATATATTTT.

DNA for the CDR3: TGTGCCAGCCGCGAGGACTCAGGGATCCCGTACAATGAGCAGTTCTTC. This sequence encodes CASREDSGIPYNEQFF. The chain links TRBV7-8 to TRBJ2-1, with D perhaps given as TRBD1 or TRBD2 (5 bases each). Germline V gene data show CDR1 as SGHVS and CDR2 as FQNEAQ. The V end was cut by 8 bases, the J end by 4 bases, with 21 bases between. This CDR3 contains 16 residues.